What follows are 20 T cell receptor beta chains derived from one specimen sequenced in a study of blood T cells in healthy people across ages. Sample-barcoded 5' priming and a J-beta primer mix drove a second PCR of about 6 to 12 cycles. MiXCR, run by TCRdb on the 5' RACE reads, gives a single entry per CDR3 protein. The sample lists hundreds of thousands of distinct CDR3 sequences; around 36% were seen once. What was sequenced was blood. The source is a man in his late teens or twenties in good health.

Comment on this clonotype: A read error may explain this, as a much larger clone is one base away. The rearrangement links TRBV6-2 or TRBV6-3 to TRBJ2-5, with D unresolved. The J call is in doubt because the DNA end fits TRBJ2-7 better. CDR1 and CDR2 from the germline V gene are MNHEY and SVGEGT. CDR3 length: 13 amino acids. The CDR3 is CASSPHLSCEQYF. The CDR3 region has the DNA TGTGCCAGCAGTCCCCACTTGTCCTGCGAGCAGTACTTC.

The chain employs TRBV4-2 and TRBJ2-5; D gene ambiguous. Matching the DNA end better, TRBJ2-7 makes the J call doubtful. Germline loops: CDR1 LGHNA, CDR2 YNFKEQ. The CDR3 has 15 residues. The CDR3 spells CASSQDWSPSYEQYF. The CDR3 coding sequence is TGTGCCAGCAGCCAAGATTGGAGCCCCTCCTACGAGCAGTACTTC.

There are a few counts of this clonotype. The CDR3 protein is CSAGRTSTNEKLFF. The CDR3, as DNA: TGCAGTGCTGGCCGGACCTCAACTAATGAAAAACTGTTTTTT. The chain recombines TRBV20-1 with TRBJ1-4; D not resolved. Germline V gene sequence: CDR1 DFQATT, CDR2 SNEGSKA (reference sequence). Trimming removed 5 bases from V and 0 bases from J, with 10 bases in between. This CDR3 spans 14 amino acids.

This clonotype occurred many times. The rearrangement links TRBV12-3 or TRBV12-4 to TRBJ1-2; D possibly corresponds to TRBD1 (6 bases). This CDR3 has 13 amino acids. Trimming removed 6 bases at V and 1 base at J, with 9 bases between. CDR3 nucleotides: TGTGCCAGCAGCTTGGACAGTAACTATGGCTACACCTTC. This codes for CASSLDSNYGYTF.

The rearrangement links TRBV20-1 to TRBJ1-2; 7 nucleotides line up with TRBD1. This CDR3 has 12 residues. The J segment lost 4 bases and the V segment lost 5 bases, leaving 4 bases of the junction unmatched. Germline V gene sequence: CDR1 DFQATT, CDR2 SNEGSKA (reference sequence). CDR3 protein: CSARQGPYGYTF. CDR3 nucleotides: TGCAGTGCTCGACAGGGCCCCTATGGCTACACCTTC.

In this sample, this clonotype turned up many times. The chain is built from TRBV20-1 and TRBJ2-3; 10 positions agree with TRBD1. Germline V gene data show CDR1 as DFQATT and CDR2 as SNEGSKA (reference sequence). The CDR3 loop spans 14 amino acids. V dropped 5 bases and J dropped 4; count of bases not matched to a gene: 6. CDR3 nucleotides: TGCAGTGCTCCAACCGGGACAGGGGCAGATACGCAGTATTTT. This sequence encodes CSAPTGTGADTQYF.

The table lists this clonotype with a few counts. CDR3 in amino acids: CASSGTAGGNSPLHF. The DNA for the CDR3 is TGTGCCAGCAGTGGGACGGCAGGGGGGAATTCACCCCTCCACTTT. This chain joins TRBV6-1 and TRBJ1-6; 7 bases line up with TRBD1. Germline V lookup: CDR1 MNHNS, CDR2 SASEGT. CDR3 length: 15 residues. V lost 4 bases to trimming and J lost 7 bases; unmatched junction nucleotides: 7.

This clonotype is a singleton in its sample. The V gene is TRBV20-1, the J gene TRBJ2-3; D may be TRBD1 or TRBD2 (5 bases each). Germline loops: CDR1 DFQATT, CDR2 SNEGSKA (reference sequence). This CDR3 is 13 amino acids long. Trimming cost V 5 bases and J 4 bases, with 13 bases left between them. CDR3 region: CSAPFGASDTQYF. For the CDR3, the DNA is TGCAGTGCTCCATTCGGGGCGTCAGATACGCAGTATTTT.

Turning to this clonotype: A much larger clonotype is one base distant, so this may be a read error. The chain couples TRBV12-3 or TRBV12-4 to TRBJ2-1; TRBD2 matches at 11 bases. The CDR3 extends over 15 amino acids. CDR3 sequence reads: CAGRPTSGAYNEQFF. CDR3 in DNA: TGTGCCGGCAGGCCGACTAGCGGGGCCTACAATGAGCAGTTCTTC.

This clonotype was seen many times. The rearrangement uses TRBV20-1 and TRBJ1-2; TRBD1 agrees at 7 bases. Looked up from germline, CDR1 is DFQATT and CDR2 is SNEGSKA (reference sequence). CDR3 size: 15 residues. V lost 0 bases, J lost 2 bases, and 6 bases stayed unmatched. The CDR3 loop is CSARDQDRKNYGYTF. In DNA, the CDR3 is TGCAGTGCTAGAGATCAGGACAGGAAAAACTATGGCTACACCTTC.

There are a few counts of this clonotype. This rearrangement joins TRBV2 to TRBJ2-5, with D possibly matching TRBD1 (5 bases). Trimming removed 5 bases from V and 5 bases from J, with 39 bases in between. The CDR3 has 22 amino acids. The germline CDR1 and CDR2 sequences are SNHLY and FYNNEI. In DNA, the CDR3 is TGTGCCAGCAGTAAACAGACAGTGCTCCCCTCCCATTGGGTATCACCGCAGGAGACCCAGTACTTC. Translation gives CASSKQTVLPSHWVSPQETQYF.

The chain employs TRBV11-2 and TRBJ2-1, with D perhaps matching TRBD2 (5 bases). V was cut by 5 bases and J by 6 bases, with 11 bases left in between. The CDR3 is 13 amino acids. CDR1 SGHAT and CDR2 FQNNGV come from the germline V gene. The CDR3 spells CASSRGSPNEQFF. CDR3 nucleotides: TGTGCCAGCAGCCGGGGAAGCCCCAATGAGCAGTTCTTC.

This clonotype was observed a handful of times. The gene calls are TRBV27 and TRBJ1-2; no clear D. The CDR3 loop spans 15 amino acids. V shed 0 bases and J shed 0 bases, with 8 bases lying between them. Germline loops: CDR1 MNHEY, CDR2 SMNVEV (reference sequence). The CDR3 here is CASSLSKTTNYGYTF. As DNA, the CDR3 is TGTGCCAGCAGTTTATCAAAAACAACTAACTATGGCTACACCTTC.

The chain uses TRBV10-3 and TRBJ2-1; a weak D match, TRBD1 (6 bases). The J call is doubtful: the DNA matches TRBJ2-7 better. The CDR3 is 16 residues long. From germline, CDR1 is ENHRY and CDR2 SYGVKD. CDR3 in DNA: TGTGCCATCAGCTTAACAGGGTCCGGCTCCTACAATGAGCAGTACTTC. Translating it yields CAISLTGSGSYNEQYF.

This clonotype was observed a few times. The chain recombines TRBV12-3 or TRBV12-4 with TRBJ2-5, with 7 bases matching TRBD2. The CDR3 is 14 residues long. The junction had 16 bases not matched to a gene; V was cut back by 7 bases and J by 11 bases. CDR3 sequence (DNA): TGTGCCAGCAATAAGCGGGGCCCTTGGAATGAGCAGTACTTC. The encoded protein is CASNKRGPWNEQYF.

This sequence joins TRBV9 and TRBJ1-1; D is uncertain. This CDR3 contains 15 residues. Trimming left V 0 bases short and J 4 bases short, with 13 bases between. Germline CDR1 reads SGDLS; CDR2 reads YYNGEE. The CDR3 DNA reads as TGTGCCAGCAGCGTAGGTTGGGGAGCGGGCACTGAAGCTTTCTTT. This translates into CASSVGWGAGTEAFF.

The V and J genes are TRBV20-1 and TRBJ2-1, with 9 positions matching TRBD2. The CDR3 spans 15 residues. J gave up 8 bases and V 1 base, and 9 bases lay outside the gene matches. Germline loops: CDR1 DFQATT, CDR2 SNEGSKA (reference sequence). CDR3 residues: CSARGVRGGPYEQFF. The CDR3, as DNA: TGCAGTGCTAGAGGGGTGCGGGGGGGCCCGTATGAGCAGTTCTTC.

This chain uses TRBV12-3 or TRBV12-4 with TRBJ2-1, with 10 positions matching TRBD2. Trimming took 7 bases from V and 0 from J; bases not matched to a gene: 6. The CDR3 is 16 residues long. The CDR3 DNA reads TGTGCCAGCACCTTAGCGGGGGGCAGCTCCTACAATGAGCAGTTCTTC. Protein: CASTLAGGSSYNEQFF.

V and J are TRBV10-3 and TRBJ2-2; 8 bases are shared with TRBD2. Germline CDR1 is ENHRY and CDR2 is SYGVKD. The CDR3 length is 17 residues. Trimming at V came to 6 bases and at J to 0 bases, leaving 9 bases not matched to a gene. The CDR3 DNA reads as TGTGCCATCAGGGCGAGCGGGGGAACTCCGAACACCGGGGAGCTGTTTTTT. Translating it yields CAIRASGGTPNTGELFF.

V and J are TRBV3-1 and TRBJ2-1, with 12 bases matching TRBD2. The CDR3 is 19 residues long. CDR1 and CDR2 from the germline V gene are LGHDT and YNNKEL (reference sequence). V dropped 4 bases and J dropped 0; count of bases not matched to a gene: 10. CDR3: CASSLPLAGGPSSYNEQFF. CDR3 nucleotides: TGTGCCAGCAGCCTCCCACTAGCGGGGGGACCTAGCTCCTACAATGAGCAGTTCTTC.